The 8 T cell receptor beta chains reported below all come from one sample, sequenced in a study of CD8 T cells in ankylosing spondylitis. General study results and limits: What appeared characteristic of ankylosing spondylitis blood was a TCR beta motif of under 10 highly homologous variants.

These receptors are not linked to any known antigen. TCRdb reprocessed the 5' RACE reads with MiXCR, giving one entry per CDR3 protein. The sample comprises about 540,000 distinct CDR3 sequences, over 9.5% of which are singletons, and around 6.8% rests with the top ten. Sequenced: blood, either unsorted or a sorted T cell fraction (not recorded which). All receptors come from a male donor with ankylosing spondylitis.

In its sample, this clonotype was seen many times. The chain employs TRBV11-2 and TRBJ2-5; 9 bases are a match to TRBD2. Germline trimming cut 0 bases from V and 4 bases from J; bases unmatched to any gene: 0. Per germline, CDR1 SGHAT and CDR2 FQNNGV. This CDR3 region has 14 residues. The CDR3: CASSLELAGETQYF. DNA of the CDR3: TGTGCCAGCAGCTTAGAACTAGCGGGAGAGACCCAGTACTTC.

This clonotype was observed a handful of times. The V and J genes are TRBV20-1 and TRBJ1-6; D gene uncertain. The CDR3 contains 16 residues. Germline values: CDR1 DFQATT, CDR2 SNEGSKA (reference sequence). V lost 0 bases and J 6 bases, leaving 15 bases between the germline ends. CDR3 bases: TGCAGTGCTAGAGAAACGGGGATATGGTTTAATTCACCCCTCCACTTT. Translated, it gives CSARETGIWFNSPLHF.

The CDR3 loop reads CSASFGFSGNTIYF. In nucleotides, the CDR3 is TGCAGTGCTAGCTTTGGTTTCTCTGGAAACACCATATATTTT. V is TRBV20-1 and J is TRBJ1-3; D not resolved. CDR1 and CDR2 (germline): DFQATT, SNEGSKA (reference sequence). Trimming removed 3 bases from V and 0 bases from J, with 9 bases in between. CDR3 length: 14 amino acids.

This chain links TRBV6-1 with TRBJ2-1; 8 nucleotides agree with TRBD2. This CDR3 is built from 17 residues. The J segment lost 7 bases and the V segment lost 4 bases, leaving 15 bases of the junction unmatched. Germline-derived CDR1 and CDR2 are MNHNS and SASEGT. DNA for the CDR3: TGTGCCAGCAGTGTCCGTGAGAAAGCGGGAGTGGGGAATGAGCAGTTCTTC. Translating it yields CASSVREKAGVGNEQFF.

This clonotype has a handful of counts. The V and J genes are TRBV15 and TRBJ1-1; 10 positions agree with TRBD1. This CDR3 comprises 15 residues. The V and J ends lost 2 bases and 5 bases, in that order; junction bases with no gene match: 5. Germline CDR1 LNHNV, CDR2 YYDKDF (reference sequence). The CDR3 nucleotides read TGTGCCACCAGCAGAAAGACAGGGGGCGATACTGAAGCTTTCTTT. This encodes CATSRKTGGDTEAFF.

This clonotype came up a few times. This chain connects TRBV7-2 to TRBJ2-3, with 10 nucleotides matching TRBD2. Trimming took 3 bases from V and 5 from J; bases not matched to a gene: 5. CDR3 length equals 15 residues. Germline values: CDR1 SGHTA, CDR2 FQGNSA. The CDR3 region has the DNA TGTGCCAGCAGCTTGGTGTCTAGCGGGAGAGATACGCAGTATTTT. It specifies CASSLVSSGRDTQYF.

There are a few counts of this clonotype. J is TRBJ2-7 and V is TRBV11-2; maybe TRBD1 (6 bases). CDR1 and CDR2 (germline): SGHAT, FQNNGV. V dropped 1 base and J dropped 1 base, with 23 bases sitting between them. The length of the CDR3 is 19 residues. The CDR3 DNA reads as TGTGCCAGCAGCTTAGTTACCCCCGGGCGGACAGCTAATTCCTACGAGCAGTACTTC. Its protein product is CASSLVTPGRTANSYEQYF.

There are many counts of this clonotype. V usage is TRBV3-1 and J usage is TRBJ2-1; 7 nucleotides match TRBD2. Trimming cost V 9 bases and J 10 bases; bases outside gene matches: 6. Looked up from germline, CDR1 is LGHDT and CDR2 is YNNKEL (reference sequence). There are 11 residues in the CDR3. The CDR3 DNA reads as TGTGCCAGTCGGACTAGTGACGAGCAGTTCTTC. Residues: CASRTSDEQFF.